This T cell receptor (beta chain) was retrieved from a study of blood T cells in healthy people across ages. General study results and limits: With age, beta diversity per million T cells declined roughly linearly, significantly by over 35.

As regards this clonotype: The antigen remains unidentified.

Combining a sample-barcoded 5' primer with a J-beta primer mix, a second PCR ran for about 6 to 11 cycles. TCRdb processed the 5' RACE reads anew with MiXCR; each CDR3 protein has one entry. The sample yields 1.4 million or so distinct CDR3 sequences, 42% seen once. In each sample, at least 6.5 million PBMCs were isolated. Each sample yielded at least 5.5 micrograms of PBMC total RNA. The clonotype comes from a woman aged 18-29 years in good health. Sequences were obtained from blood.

In nucleotides, the CDR3 is TGTGCCAGCAGTACCCCGGACAGGGCTAACACTGAAGCTTTCTTT. This codes for CASSTPDRANTEAFF. The chain carries TRBV28 and TRBJ1-1; 8 nucleotides line up with TRBD1. Germline lookup yields CDR1 MDHEN and CDR2 SYDVKM. The CDR3 covers 15 residues. V trimming: 5 bases; J trimming: 2 bases; junction bases outside the gene matches: 7.